A selection of T cell receptor beta chains follows, all from one sample in a study of T cells in Graves' hyperthyroidism and ophthalmopathy. TCRdb reanalysed the multiplex PCR reads using MiXCR and keeps one entry per CDR3 protein. The repertoire has under 300,000 distinct CDR3 sequences, about 20% of them found once; the top ten carry about 60%. The sequenced material came from blood. The source is a man between 25 and 39 years old with Graves' ophthalmopathy. CDR3s include the opening cysteine and the closing phenylalanine or tryptophan.

v_call: TRBV20-1; j_call: TRBJ2-3; cdr3_aa: CSATPRGAGGRDTQYF
v_call: TRBV29-1; j_call: TRBJ2-1; cdr3_aa: CSVGGQLGEQFF
v_call: TRBV28; j_call: TRBJ1-5; cdr3_aa: CASSLVRSNQPQHF
v_call: TRBV20-1; j_call: TRBJ2-2; cdr3_aa: CSARDPGASGATGELFF
v_call: TRBV10-3; j_call: TRBJ2-6; cdr3_aa: CAISDEPSSGANVLTF
v_call: TRBV5-1; j_call: TRBJ2-6; cdr3_aa: CASSYRDRAGANVLTF
v_call: TRBV6-1; j_call: TRBJ2-1; cdr3_aa: CASSVDRGAYNEQFF
v_call: TRBV28; j_call: TRBJ2-7; cdr3_aa: CASSPNRVPPEQYF
v_call: TRBV25-1; j_call: TRBJ1-1; cdr3_aa: CASSEFNRGNTEAFF
v_call: TRBV14; j_call: TRBJ2-2; cdr3_aa: CASSKRTGGSGELFF
v_call: TRBV7-2; j_call: TRBJ1-2; cdr3_aa: CASSPDIPNYGYTF
v_call: TRBV2; j_call: TRBJ1-2; cdr3_aa: CASSEGSNYGYTF
v_call: TRBV6-5; j_call: TRBJ2-1; cdr3_aa: CASSYLPGQREGPSYNEQFF
v_call: TRBV18; j_call: TRBJ2-5; cdr3_aa: CASSPQAGKIQETQYF
v_call: TRBV3-1; j_call: TRBJ2-5; cdr3_aa: CASSYAWGTTIQETQYF
v_call: TRBV6-4; j_call: TRBJ2-7; cdr3_aa: CTSGRDRRSSSYEQYF
v_call: TRBV12-5; j_call: TRBJ2-1; cdr3_aa: CASGIGTGSSYNEQFF
v_call: TRBV18; j_call: TRBJ2-1; cdr3_aa: CASSQSPSGQGLNEQFF
v_call: TRBV3-1; j_call: TRBJ1-5; cdr3_aa: CASSQGRDRQPQHF
v_call: TRBV5-6; j_call: TRBJ2-6; cdr3_aa: CASSPGSVRASSGANVLTF
v_call: TRBV30; j_call: TRBJ2-7; cdr3_aa: CAWSHLYEQYF
v_call: TRBV18; j_call: TRBJ2-7; cdr3_aa: CASSQDRTYEQYF
v_call: TRBV14; j_call: TRBJ1-2; cdr3_aa: CASSPRWGLDGYTF
v_call: TRBV20-1; j_call: TRBJ1-5; cdr3_aa: CSAETGVGQPQHF
v_call: TRBV24-1; j_call: TRBJ2-5; cdr3_aa: CATSPKGAIGETQYF
v_call: TRBV19; j_call: TRBJ1-1; cdr3_aa: CASSLQGSSTEAFF
v_call: TRBV27; j_call: TRBJ2-1; cdr3_aa: CASSPTQDRNHEQFF
v_call: TRBV11-2; j_call: TRBJ2-7; cdr3_aa: CASASGQGAQYF
v_call: TRBV11-2; j_call: TRBJ1-2; cdr3_aa: CASRLHLGTDIGYTF
v_call: TRBV11-2; j_call: TRBJ2-1; cdr3_aa: CASSSVAGGAYNEQFF
v_call: TRBV14; j_call: TRBJ2-3; cdr3_aa: CASSQVRLESTDTQYF
v_call: TRBV18; j_call: TRBJ1-1; cdr3_aa: CASSPSTGMNTEAFF
v_call: TRBV11-2; j_call: TRBJ1-3; cdr3_aa: CASSPPSGNTIYF
v_call: TRBV3-1; j_call: TRBJ1-3; cdr3_aa: CASSLRGAMSNTIYF
v_call: TRBV5-1; j_call: TRBJ2-1; cdr3_aa: CASGRDSYNEQFF
v_call: TRBV5-5; j_call: TRBJ2-7; cdr3_aa: CASRRDSEYEQYF
v_call: TRBV18; j_call: TRBJ2-3; cdr3_aa: CASSRQSSTDTQYF